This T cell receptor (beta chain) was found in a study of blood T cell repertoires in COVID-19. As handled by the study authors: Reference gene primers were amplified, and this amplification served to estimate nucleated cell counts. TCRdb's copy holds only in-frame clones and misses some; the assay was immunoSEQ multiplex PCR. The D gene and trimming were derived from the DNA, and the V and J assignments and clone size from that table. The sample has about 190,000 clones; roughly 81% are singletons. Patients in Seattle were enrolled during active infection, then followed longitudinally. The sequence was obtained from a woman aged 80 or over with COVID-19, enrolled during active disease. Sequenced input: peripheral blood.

CDR3 loop: CASSQDPWGGEQFF. The DNA of the CDR3 is TGTGCCAGCAGCCAAGATCCGTGGGGCGGTGAGCAGTTCTTC. This chain links TRBV4-2 with TRBJ2-1, with D tentatively TRBD1 (5 bases). Per the germline V gene, CDR1 is LGHNA and CDR2 is YNFKEQ. This CDR3 comprises 14 residues. V dropped 0 bases and J dropped 9 bases, with 12 bases sitting between them.